This passage covers 15 T cell receptor beta chains from one sample sequenced in a study of EBV T-cell therapy then PD-1 blockade in nasopharyngeal carcinoma. These TCRs' antigens remain unknown. Profiling relied on immunoSEQ multiplex PCR, and the TCRdb table lists in-frame clones only, not all of them. The table shows tens of thousands of clones, with around four fifths occurring only once. Time point of the sample: 266 days after commencement of treatment, after nivolumab therapy. Treatment defined: AdE1-LMPpoly-expanded autologous EBV-specific T-cell therapy followed by anti-PD-1 nivolumab. The sample consisted of CD8+ T cells from blood, taken at roughly day 250 from a patient whose treatment included autologous EBV-specific T cells and nivolumab. Source of these receptors: a man aged 40-49 years with nasopharyngeal carcinoma.

V is TRBV4-1 and J is TRBJ1-2; D unclear. The CDR3 loop spans 15 amino acids. V was pared by 4 bases and J by 0 bases, with 12 bases between. Germline-derived CDR1 and CDR2 are MGHRA and YSYEKL. The CDR3 loop reads CASSRNGLPNYGYTF. In DNA, the CDR3 is TGCGCCAGCAGCCGAAACGGCCTGCCTAACTATGGCTACACCTTC.

This chain joins TRBV9 and TRBJ2-7; 7 bases agree with TRBD1. V lost 3 bases and J lost 2; bases outside the gene matches: 5. This CDR3 has 14 residues. Looked up from germline, CDR1 is SGDLS and CDR2 is YYNGEE. CDR3 in amino acids: CASSAPGQTYEQYF. The CDR3 nucleotides are TGTGCCAGCAGCGCTCCGGGACAGACCTACGAGCAGTACTTC.

This chain joins TRBV19 and TRBJ1-5; tentatively, D is TRBD1 (5 bases). This CDR3 has 14 amino acids. The germline gives CDR1 LNHDA, CDR2 SQIVND (reference sequence). V lost 3 bases to trimming and J lost 7 bases, with 13 bases between them. Written as DNA, the CDR3 is TGTGCCAGTAGTATGGAACAGGTCAGCCAGCCCCAGCATTTT. As protein: CASSMEQVSQPQHF.

This rearrangement joins TRBV28 to TRBJ1-6; TRBD1 matches at 9 bases. With 7 bases clipped from V and 10 bases from J, the junction kept 11 bases outside the gene matches. Per the germline V gene, CDR1 is MDHEN and CDR2 is SYDVKM. The length of the CDR3 is 15 residues. Here the CDR3 DNA reads TGTGCCAGCATGCCCGGGACAGGGTTATACTCACCCCTCCACTTT. Translation gives CASMPGTGLYSPLHF.

The J gene is TRBJ1-1, the V gene TRBV7-9; D is perhaps TRBD1 (5 bases). V lost 6 bases and J lost 2, with 10 bases in between. The CDR3 is made up of 13 amino acids. Germline V gene data show CDR1 as SEHNR and CDR2 as FQNEAQ (reference sequence). The CDR3, as DNA: TGTGCCAGCAGGGCAGGGATCAACACTGAAGCTTTCTTT. Its translation: CASRAGINTEAFF.

The CDR3 here is CASSYRGGTGANVLTF. For the CDR3, the DNA is TGTGCCAGCAGTTACCGCGGGGGAACTGGGGCCAACGTCCTGACTTTC. The V gene is TRBV6-5, the J gene TRBJ2-6; 7 bases map to TRBD2. This CDR3 has 16 residues. The V gene end was trimmed by 2 bases and the J gene end by 2 bases; junction bases not matched to a gene: 3. Germline lookup yields CDR1 MNHEY and CDR2 SVGAGI.

Only a few counts were recorded for this clone. The genes are TRBV20-1 and TRBJ2-7; D is uncertain. The CDR3 covers 11 residues. V was pared by 5 bases and J by 3 bases, with 8 bases between. CDR1 is DFQATT and CDR2 is SNEGSKA in the germline V gene (reference sequence). For the CDR3, the DNA is TGCAGTGCTCCCCGTGGCTACGAGCAGTACTTC. Its protein is CSAPRGYEQYF.

The table lists this clone with a count of one. The chain combines TRBV4-1 with TRBJ1-2; perhaps TRBD1 as D (6 bases). Germline lookup yields CDR1 MGHRA and CDR2 YSYEKL. This CDR3 comprises 13 residues. V lost 2 bases to trimming and J lost 5 bases, with 9 bases between them. CDR3 in amino acids: CASSQTGLYGYTF. CDR3 bases: TGCGCCAGCAGCCAAACAGGGTTATATGGCTACACCTTC.

This clone was observed a single time. The gene calls are TRBV7-6 and TRBJ1-4; D may be TRBD1 (6 bases). Looked up from germline, CDR1 is SGHVS and CDR2 is FNYEAQ. Trimming cost V 3 bases and J 8 bases, with 13 bases left between them. This CDR3 comprises 14 residues. The CDR3 region is CASSLTKRGEKLFF. The CDR3 DNA follows: TGTGCCAGCAGCTTGACCAAAAGGGGGGAAAAACTGTTTTTT.

The rearrangement uses TRBV6-5 and TRBJ2-7; D is perhaps TRBD1 (5 bases). Looked up from germline, CDR1 is MNHEY and CDR2 is SVGAGI. There are 15 residues in the CDR3. V dropped 5 bases and J dropped 9 bases, with 23 bases sitting between them. CDR3 coding DNA: TGTGCCAGCAGTCCCCGACAAGGGGCGATTGTGTGGCAGTACTTC. Protein product: CASSPRQGAIVWQYF.

The chain employs TRBV27 and TRBJ2-3; a weak D match, TRBD2 (7 bases). The CDR3 has 19 amino acids. V was trimmed by 5 bases and J by 0 bases, leaving 24 bases between them. Germline V CDR1 and CDR2: MNHEY, SMNVEV (reference sequence). The DNA for the CDR3 is TGTGCCAGCAGTCCTTTGGGGGGGGGCCTCTTCCCTAGCACAGATACGCAGTATTTT. Protein: CASSPLGGGLFPSTDTQYF.

The chain employs TRBV4-3 and TRBJ2-7; 12 bases map to TRBD1. V lost 3 bases to trimming and J lost 5 bases; unmatched junction nucleotides: 8. From germline, CDR1 is LGHNA and CDR2 YSLEER. CDR3 length: 16 amino acids. The CDR3: CASSHVPGQGADEQYF. CDR3 DNA sequence: TGCGCCAGCAGCCATGTACCGGGACAGGGGGCTGACGAGCAGTACTTC.

The rearrangement links TRBV27 to TRBJ1-1; unclear D gene. This CDR3 contains 10 residues. V lost 8 bases to trimming and J lost 4 bases, with 5 bases between them. Germline loops: CDR1 MNHEY, CDR2 SMNVEV (reference sequence). The CDR3 DNA follows: TGTGCCAGCTGGGGCACTGAAGCTTTCTTT. Translated, it gives CASWGTEAFF.

This rearrangement joins TRBV7-6 to TRBJ1-3, with D hard to call. The V end lost 5 bases, the J end lost 0 bases, and 8 bases lay between the germline ends. CDR1 and CDR2 (germline): SGHVS, FNYEAQ. The CDR3 loop spans 14 amino acids. The CDR3: CASSPYYSGNTIYF. The CDR3 DNA reads TGTGCCAGCAGCCCCTATTACTCTGGAAACACCATATATTTT.

V and J are TRBV7-2 and TRBJ2-1; TRBD1 agrees at 7 bases. The ends lost 3 bases at V and 0 bases at J; junction bases unmatched: 11. The V gene's germline CDR1 is SGHTA and CDR2 FQGNSA. The CDR3 is 18 amino acids. The chain's CDR3 is CASSFDRDSLYSYNEQFF. For the CDR3, the DNA is TGTGCCAGCAGCTTCGATCGGGACAGCTTATACTCCTACAATGAGCAGTTCTTC. The variable domain in full, with the rest retrieved from reference TRBV7-2 and TRBJ2-1, is GAGVSQSPSNKVTEKGKDVELRCDPISGHTALYWYRQSLGQGLEFLIYFQGNSAPDKSGLPSDRFSAERTGGSVSTLTIQRTQQEDSAVYLCASSFDRDSLYSYNEQFFGPGTRLTVL.